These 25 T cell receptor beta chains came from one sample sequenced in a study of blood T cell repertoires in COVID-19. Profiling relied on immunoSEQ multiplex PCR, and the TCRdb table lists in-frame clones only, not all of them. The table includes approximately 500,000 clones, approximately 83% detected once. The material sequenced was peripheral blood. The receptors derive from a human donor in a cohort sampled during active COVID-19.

The CDR3 DNA sequence: TGTGCCAGTAGTATACGGGACAAAAAGGGGACTGAAGCTTTCTTT. Its translation is CASSIRDKKGTEAFF. The chain is built from TRBV19 and TRBJ1-1; D is perhaps TRBD1 (6 bases). V lost 2 bases to trimming and J lost 5 bases, with 15 bases between them. Germline lookup yields CDR1 LNHDA and CDR2 SQIVND (reference sequence). This CDR3 has 15 residues.

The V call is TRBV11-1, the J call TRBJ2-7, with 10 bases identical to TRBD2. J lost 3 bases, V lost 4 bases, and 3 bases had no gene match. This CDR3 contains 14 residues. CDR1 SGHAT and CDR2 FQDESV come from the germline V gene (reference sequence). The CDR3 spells CASSSVAGGYEQYF. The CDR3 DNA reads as TGTGCCAGCAGCTCCGTAGCGGGGGGCTACGAGCAGTACTTC.

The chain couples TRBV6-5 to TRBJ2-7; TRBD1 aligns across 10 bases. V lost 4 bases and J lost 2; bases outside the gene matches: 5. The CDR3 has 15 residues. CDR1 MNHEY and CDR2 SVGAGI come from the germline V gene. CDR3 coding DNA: TGTGCCAGCAGTTCACCGGGACAGGGGCCCTACGAGCAGTACTTC. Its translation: CASSSPGQGPYEQYF.

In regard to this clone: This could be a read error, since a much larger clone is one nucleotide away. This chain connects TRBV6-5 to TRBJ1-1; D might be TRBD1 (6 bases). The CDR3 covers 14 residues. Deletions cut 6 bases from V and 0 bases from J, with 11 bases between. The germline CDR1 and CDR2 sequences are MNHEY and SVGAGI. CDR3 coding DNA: TGTGCCAGCAGCCTTAGGACAGTGAACACTGAAGCTTTCTTT. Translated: CASSLRTVNTEAFF.

Here the CDR3 DNA reads TGTGCCAGCAGCTTAGGGGGCGCGGTCCAAGAGACCCAGTACTTC. Amino acid sequence: CASSLGGAVQETQYF. This chain uses TRBV7-2 with TRBJ2-5, with D possibly matching TRBD1 (5 bases). This CDR3 spans 15 amino acids. V gave up 1 base and J gave up 1 base, with 10 bases separating them. CDR1 and CDR2 (germline): SGHTA, FQGNSA.

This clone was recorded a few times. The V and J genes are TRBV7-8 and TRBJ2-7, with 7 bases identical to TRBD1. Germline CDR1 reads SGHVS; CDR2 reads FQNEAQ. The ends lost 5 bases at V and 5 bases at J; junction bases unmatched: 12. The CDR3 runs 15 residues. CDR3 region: CASSPRQGPSNEQYF. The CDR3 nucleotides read TGTGCCAGCAGCCCACGACAGGGTCCCTCGAACGAGCAGTACTTC. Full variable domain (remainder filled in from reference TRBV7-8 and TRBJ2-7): GAGVSQSPRYKVAKRGQDVALRCDPISGHVSLFWYQQALGQGPEFLTYFQNEAQLDKSGLPSDRFFAERPEGSVSTLKIQRTQQEDSAVYLCASSPRQGPSNEQYFGPGTRLTVT.

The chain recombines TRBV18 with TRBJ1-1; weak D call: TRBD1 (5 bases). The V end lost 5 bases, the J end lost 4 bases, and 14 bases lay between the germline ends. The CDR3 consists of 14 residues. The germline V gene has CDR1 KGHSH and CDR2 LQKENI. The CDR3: CASSTGGRFTEAFF. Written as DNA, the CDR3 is TGTGCCAGCTCAACGGGGGGTCGGTTCACTGAAGCTTTCTTT. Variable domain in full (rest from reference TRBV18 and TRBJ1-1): NAGVMQNPRHLVRRRGQEARLRCSPMKGHSHVYWYRQLPEEGLKFMVYLQKENIIDESGMPKERFSAEFPKEGPSILRIQQVVRGDSAAYFCASSTGGRFTEAFFGQGTRLTVV.

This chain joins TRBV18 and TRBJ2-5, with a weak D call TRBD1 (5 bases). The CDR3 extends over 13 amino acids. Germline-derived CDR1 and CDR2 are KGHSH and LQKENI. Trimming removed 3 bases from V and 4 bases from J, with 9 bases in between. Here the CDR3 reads CASSPLGLETQYF. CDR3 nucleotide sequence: TGTGCCAGCTCACCTCTGGGGCTAGAGACCCAGTACTTC. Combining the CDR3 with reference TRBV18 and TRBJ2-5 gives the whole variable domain NAGVMQNPRHLVRRRGQEARLRCSPMKGHSHVYWYRQLPEEGLKFMVYLQKENIIDESGMPKERFSAEFPKEGPSILRIQQVVRGDSAAYFCASSPLGLETQYFGPGTRLLVL.

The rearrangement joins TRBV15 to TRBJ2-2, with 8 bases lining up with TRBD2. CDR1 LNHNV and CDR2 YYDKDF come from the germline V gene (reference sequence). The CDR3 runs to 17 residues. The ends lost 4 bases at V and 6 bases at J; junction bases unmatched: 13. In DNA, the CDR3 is TGTGCCACCAGCACCAGACACTCAGCGGGAGACCCCGGGGAGCTGTTTTTT. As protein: CATSTRHSAGDPGELFF.

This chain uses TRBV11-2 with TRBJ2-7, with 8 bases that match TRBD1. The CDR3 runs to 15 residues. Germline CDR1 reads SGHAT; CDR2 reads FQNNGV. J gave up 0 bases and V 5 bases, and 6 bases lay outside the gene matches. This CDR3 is CASSREDRDSYEQYF. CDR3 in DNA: TGTGCCAGCAGCCGTGAGGACAGGGACTCCTACGAGCAGTACTTC.

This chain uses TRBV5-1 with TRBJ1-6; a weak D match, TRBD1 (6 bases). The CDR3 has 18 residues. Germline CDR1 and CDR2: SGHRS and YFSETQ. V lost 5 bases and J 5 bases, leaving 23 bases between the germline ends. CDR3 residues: CASRPNRQAAIDNSPLHF. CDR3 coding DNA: TGCGCCAGCAGACCTAACCGACAGGCGGCGATAGATAATTCACCCCTCCACTTT.

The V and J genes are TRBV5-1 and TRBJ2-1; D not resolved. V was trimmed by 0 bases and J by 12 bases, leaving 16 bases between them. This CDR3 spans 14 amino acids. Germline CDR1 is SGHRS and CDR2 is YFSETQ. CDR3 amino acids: CASSLALEVFAQFF. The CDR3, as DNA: TGCGCCAGCAGCTTGGCCCTAGAAGTGTTCGCGCAGTTCTTC.

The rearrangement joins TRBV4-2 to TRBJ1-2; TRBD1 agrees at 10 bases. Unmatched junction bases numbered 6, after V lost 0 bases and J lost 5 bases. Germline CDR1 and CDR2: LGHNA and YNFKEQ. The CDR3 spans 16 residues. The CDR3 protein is CASSQDLGQGGYGYTF. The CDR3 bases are TGTGCCAGCAGCCAAGACCTCGGACAGGGGGGGTATGGCTACACCTTC.

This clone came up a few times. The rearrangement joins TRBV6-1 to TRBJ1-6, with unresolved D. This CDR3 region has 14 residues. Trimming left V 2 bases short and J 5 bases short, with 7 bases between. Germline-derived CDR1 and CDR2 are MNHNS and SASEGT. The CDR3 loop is CASSEKGDNSPLHF. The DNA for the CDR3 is TGTGCCAGCAGTGAAAAAGGAGATAATTCACCCCTCCACTTT.

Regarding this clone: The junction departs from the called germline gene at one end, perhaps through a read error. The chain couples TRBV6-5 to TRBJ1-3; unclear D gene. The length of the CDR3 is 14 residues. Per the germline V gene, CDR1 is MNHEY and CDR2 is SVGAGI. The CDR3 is CASSYSLPGNTIYF. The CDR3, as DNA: TGTGCCAGCAGTTACTCATTACCTGGCAACACCATATATTTT.

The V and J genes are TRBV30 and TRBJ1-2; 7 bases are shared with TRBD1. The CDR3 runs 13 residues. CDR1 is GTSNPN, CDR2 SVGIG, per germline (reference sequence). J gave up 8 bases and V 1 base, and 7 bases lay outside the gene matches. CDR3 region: CAWSAGTVFGYTF. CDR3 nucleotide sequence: TGTGCCTGGAGTGCCGGGACAGTATTCGGCTACACCTTC.

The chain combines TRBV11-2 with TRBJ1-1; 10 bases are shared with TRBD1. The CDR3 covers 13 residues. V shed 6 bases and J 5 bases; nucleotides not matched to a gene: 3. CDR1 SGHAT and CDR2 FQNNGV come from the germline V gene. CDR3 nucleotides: TGTGCCAGCAGGCGGACAGGGGGGACTGAAGCTTTCTTT. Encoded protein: CASRRTGGTEAFF.

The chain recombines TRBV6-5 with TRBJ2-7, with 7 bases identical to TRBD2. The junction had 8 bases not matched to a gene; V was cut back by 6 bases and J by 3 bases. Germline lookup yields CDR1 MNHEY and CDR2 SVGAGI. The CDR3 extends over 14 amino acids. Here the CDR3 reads CASRRSGSNYEQYF. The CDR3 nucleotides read TGTGCCAGCAGACGTAGCGGGTCTAACTACGAGCAGTACTTC.

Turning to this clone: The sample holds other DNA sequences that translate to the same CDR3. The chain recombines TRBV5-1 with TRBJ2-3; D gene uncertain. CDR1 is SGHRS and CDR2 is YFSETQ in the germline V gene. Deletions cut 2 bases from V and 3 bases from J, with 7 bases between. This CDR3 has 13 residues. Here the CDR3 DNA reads TGCGCCAGCAGCTTCCGCGATACAGATACGCAGTATTTT. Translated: CASSFRDTDTQYF.

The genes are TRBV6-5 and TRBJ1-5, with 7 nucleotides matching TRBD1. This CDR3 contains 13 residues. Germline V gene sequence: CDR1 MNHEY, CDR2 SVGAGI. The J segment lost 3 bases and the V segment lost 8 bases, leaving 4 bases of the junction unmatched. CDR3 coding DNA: TGTGCCAGCCTCGGACAGGACAATCAGCCCCAGCATTTT. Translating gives CASLGQDNQPQHF.

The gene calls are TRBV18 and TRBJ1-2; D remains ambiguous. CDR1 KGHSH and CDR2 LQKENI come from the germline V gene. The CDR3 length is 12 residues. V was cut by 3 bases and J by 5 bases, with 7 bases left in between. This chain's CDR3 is CASSPPTYGYTF. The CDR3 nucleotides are TGTGCCAGCTCACCGCCAACTTATGGCTACACCTTC.

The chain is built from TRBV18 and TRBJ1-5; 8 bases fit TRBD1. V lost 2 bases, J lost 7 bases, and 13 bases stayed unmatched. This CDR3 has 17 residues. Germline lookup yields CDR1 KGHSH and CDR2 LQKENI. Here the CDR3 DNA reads TGTGCCAGCTCACCATCCCCAGACAGGGGATTATGGCAGCCCCAGCATTTT. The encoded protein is CASSPSPDRGLWQPQHF.

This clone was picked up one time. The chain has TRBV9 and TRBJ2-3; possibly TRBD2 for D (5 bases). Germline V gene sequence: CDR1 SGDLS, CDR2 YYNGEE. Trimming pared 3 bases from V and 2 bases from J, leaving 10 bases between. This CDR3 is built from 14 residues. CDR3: CASSDQRHTDTQYF. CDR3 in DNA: TGTGCCAGCAGCGATCAGCGGCACACAGATACGCAGTATTTT. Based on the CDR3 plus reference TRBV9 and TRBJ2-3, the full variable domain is DSGVTQTPKHLITATGQRVTLRCSPRSGDLSVYWYQQSLDQGLQFLIQYYNGEERAKGNILERFSAQQFPDLHSELNLSSLELGDSALYFCASSDQRHTDTQYFGPGTRLTVL.

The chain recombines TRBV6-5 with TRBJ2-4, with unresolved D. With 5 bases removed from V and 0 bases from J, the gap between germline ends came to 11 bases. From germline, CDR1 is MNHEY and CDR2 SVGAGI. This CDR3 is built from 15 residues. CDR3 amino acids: CASSLSRVAKNIQYF. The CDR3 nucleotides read TGTGCCAGCAGTCTGTCGAGAGTAGCCAAAAACATTCAGTACTTC.

CDR3 loop: CASSPWGDHGWYEQYF. The CDR3 DNA follows: TGTGCCAGCAGCCCGTGGGGGGACCACGGTTGGTACGAGCAGTACTTC. The chain combines TRBV7-9 with TRBJ2-7, with D maybe TRBD2 (6 bases). Deletions cut 5 bases from V and 4 bases from J, with 21 bases between. Germline V gene lookup returns CDR1 SEHNR and CDR2 FQNEAQ (reference sequence). There are 16 residues in the CDR3.